This is a list of T cell receptor beta chains from one sample in a study of immune heterogeneity within non-small cell lung tumors. TCRdb passed the multiplex PCR reads through MiXCR, listing each CDR3 protein once. The data hold fewer than 25,000 distinct CDR3 sequences, with around 28% observed a single time. The sample was lung tumor tissue. The receptors originated from a man aged 40-50 years with non-small cell lung cancer. The CDR3 runs from the conserved cysteine through the conserved F or W. The D gene is left open where the match is weak. Only part of the rows carry a size: once, few, many, or a class if the clone is expanded.

TRBD1	TRBV7-8	TRBJ2-7	many	CASSPGAGGIYEQYF	TGTGCCAGCAGCCCCGGGGCAGGGGGCATCTACGAGCAGTACTTC
.	TRBV2	TRBJ2-2	many	CASRETRSNTGELFF	TGTGCCAGCAGGGAGACAAGGAGCAACACCGGGGAGCTGTTTTTT
.	TRBV6-6	TRBJ1-2	.	CASSYRAGGYTF	TGTGCCAGCAGTTACAGGGCGGGTGGCTACACCTTC
.	TRBV20-1	TRBJ1-4	few	CSALHLVPGHRTKLFF	TGCAGTGCTCTCCATCTTGTTCCGGGACACCGAACCAAACTGTTTTTT
TRBD1	TRBV2	TRBJ2-7	.	CASSQVPGDSYEQHF	TGTGCCAGCAGTCAAGTTCCAGGGGACAGCTACGAGCAGCACTTC
TRBD1	TRBV6-1	TRBJ2-7	many	CASIAATGQGFYEQYF	TGTGCCAGCATAGCCGCTACTGGACAGGGTTTCTACGAGCAGTACTTC
.	TRBV5-1	TRBJ1-1	.	CASRKKGGNTEAFF	TGCGCCAGCAGAAAGAAAGGGGGTAACACTGAAGCTTTCTTT
TRBD1	TRBV28	TRBJ1-2	many	CASSGGGVGGYTF	TGTGCCAGCAGTGGAGGGGGCGTTGGTGGCTACACCTTC
TRBD2	TRBV12-3/TRBV12-4	TRBJ2-1	.	CASSYFGGEGEQFF	TGTGCCAGCAGTTACTTTGGTGGGGAGGGTGAGCAGTTCTTC
TRBD2	TRBV7-9	TRBJ2-2	few	CASSFPSGRAFGELFF	TGTGCCAGCAGCTTTCCTAGCGGGAGGGCCTTCGGGGAGCTGTTTTTT
.	TRBV24-1	TRBJ2-3	many	CATSDSYSARADTQYF	TGTGCCACCAGTGATTCCTACTCCGCTAGGGCAGATACGCAGTATTTT
.	TRBV5-4	TRBJ1-6	.	CASSSDDPPPSSPLHF	TGTGCCAGCAGCTCGGACGACCCTCCTCCCTCGTCACCCCTCCACTTT
TRBD1	TRBV19	TRBJ1-2	.	CVSSSLGQGIRHTF	TGTGTTAGTAGTTCACTCGGACAGGGGATCAGGCACACCTTC
.	TRBV5-1	TRBJ1-1	.	CASSYDFQGKGTEAFF	TGCGCCAGCAGCTATGACTTCCAGGGTAAAGGCACTGAAGCTTTCTTT
.	TRBV19	TRBJ1-5	many	CASSPQSQNQPQHF	TGTGCCAGTAGCCCCCAATCACAGAATCAGCCCCAGCATTTT
.	TRBV5-6	TRBJ2-4	.	CASSLLLVAKNIQYF	TGTGCCAGCTCTCTTTTACTAGTTGCCAAAAACATTCAGTACTTC
.	TRBV7-9	TRBJ1-3	.	CASRRSGNTIYF	TGTGCCAGCAGGAGGTCTGGAAACACCATATATTTT
.	TRBV4-2	TRBJ1-1	.	CASSQATELLDTEAFF	TGTGCCAGCAGCCAAGCTACAGAGTTACTCGACACTGAAGCTTTCTTT
.	TRBV3-1	TRBJ2-3	.	CASSQNPQPTDTQYF	TGTGCCAGCAGCCAAAATCCCCAGCCCACAGATACGCAGTATTTT
.	TRBV24-1	TRBJ1-2	few	CATSDRDSQGYTF	TGTGCCACCAGTGATCGGGACTCTCAGGGCTACACCTTC
TRBD2	TRBV20-1	TRBJ2-7	few	CSARERLAGGYEQYF	TGCAGTGCTAGAGAGCGTCTAGCGGGTGGGTACGAGCAGTACTTC
TRBD1	TRBV6-2/TRBV6-3	TRBJ1-6	.	CASSLGSGQGAVNSPLHF	TGTGCCAGCAGTCTAGGCTCGGGACAGGGGGCTGTTAATTCACCCCTCCACTTT
.	TRBV20-1	TRBJ2-7	few	CSARDEARFNYEQYF	TGCAGTGCTAGAGATGAGGCCCGGTTCAACTACGAGCAGTACTTC
.	TRBV27	TRBJ2-1	.	CASSTPLTGRNEQFF	TGTGCCAGCAGTACACCCCTGACAGGGAGGAATGAGCAGTTCTTC
TRBD1	TRBV11-3	TRBJ1-3	.	CASSLSRSSGQTSGNIIYF	TGTGCCAGCAGCTTATCTCGGTCTTCGGGACAGACCTCTGGAAACATTATATATTTT
.	TRBV6-1	TRBJ1-1	many	CASSEKGGAGTEAFF	TGTGCCAGCAGTGAGAAGGGAGGGGCGGGTACTGAAGCTTTCTTT
.	TRBV4-2	TRBJ2-3	medium-sized	CASSQESADTQYF	TGTGCCAGCAGCCAAGAGAGTGCAGATACGCAGTATTTT
TRBD1	TRBV28	TRBJ1-5	many	CASRTGGGNQPQHF	TGTGCCAGCCGGACAGGGGGCGGCAATCAGCCCCAGCATTTT
TRBD1	TRBV19	TRBJ1-1	.	CASSIGTGGIYTEAFF	TGTGCCAGTAGTATAGGGACAGGGGGTATTTACACTGAAGCTTTCTTT
.	TRBV30	TRBJ1-1	few	CAWSVLRHYRTVSEAFF	TGTGCCTGGAGTGTACTGCGGCATTATAGGACAGTCTCTGAAGCTTTCTTT
TRBD2	TRBV4-2	TRBJ2-1	few	CASSQGLAGEGEQFF	TGTGCCAGCAGCCAAGGGTTAGCGGGAGAGGGTGAGCAGTTCTTC
.	TRBV5-6	TRBJ2-7	many	CASSLLTGYEQYF	TGTGCCAGCAGCTTGTTGACAGGCTACGAGCAGTACTTC
.	TRBV11-3	TRBJ2-1	.	CASSSGTRLYNEQFF	TGTGCCAGCAGTTCCGGGACTCGACTCTACAATGAGCAGTTCTTC
.	TRBV20-1	TRBJ2-6	few	CSATRPRDFSGANVLTF	TGCAGTGCCACACGGCCCCGAGACTTCTCTGGGGCCAACGTCCTGACTTTC
.	TRBV20-1	TRBJ2-2	.	CSARVSRGTGELFF	TGCAGTGCTAGAGTCAGCCGGGGCACCGGGGAGCTGTTTTTT
.	TRBV27	TRBJ2-5	medium-sized	CASSLTNGAEETQYF	TGTGCCAGCAGTTTGACTAACGGGGCCGAGGAGACCCAGTACTTC
.	TRBV11-2	TRBJ2-7	medium-sized	CASSLVGEVQYF	TGTGCCAGCAGCTTAGTGGGAGAAGTTCAGTACTTC
.	TRBV5-1	TRBJ1-2	few	CASSDVYGYTF	TGCGCCAGCAGCGACGTATATGGCTACACCTTC
.	TRBV7-9	TRBJ1-2	few	CASSFGGAINYGYTF	TGTGCCAGCAGCTTCGGGGGGGCTATTAACTATGGCTACACCTTC
.	TRBV6-1	TRBJ1-3	.	CASLIRPSSGNTIYF	TGTGCCAGCCTGATTCGCCCTTCCTCTGGAAACACCATATATTTT
TRBD1	TRBV19	TRBJ1-6	many	CASSRTGVDNSPLHF	TGTGCCAGTAGCCGGACAGGGGTGGATAATTCACCCCTCCACTTT
TRBD1	TRBV6-1	TRBJ2-7	many	CASSRDSSSYEQYF	TGTGCCAGCAGCAGGGACAGCTCCTCCTACGAGCAGTACTTC
.	TRBV9	TRBJ2-1	.	CASSVGPGEKNEQFF	TGTGCCAGCAGCGTAGGTCCGGGAGAAAAGAATGAGCAGTTCTTC
TRBD1	TRBV12-3/TRBV12-4	TRBJ2-5	.	CASSFVWTGGGETQYF	TGTGCCAGCAGTTTCGTGTGGACAGGGGGCGGAGAGACCCAGTACTTC
.	TRBV4-2	TRBJ2-7	.	CASSQDRFGEQYF	TGTGCCAGCAGCCAAGATCGGTTTGGGGAGCAGTACTTC
TRBD1	TRBV12-3/TRBV12-4	TRBJ1-4	many	CASSPPGTGGKLFF	TGTGCCAGCAGTCCCCCCGGGACAGGGGGAAAACTGTTTTTT
.	TRBV7-9	TRBJ2-1	.	CASSLAGVRDEQFF	TGTGCCAGCAGCTTAGCGGGAGTACGCGATGAGCAGTTCTTC
.	TRBV18	TRBJ2-7	few	CASSTGTRTYEQYF	TGTGCCAGCTCCACCGGGACGAGGACCTACGAGCAGTACTTC
.	TRBV30	TRBJ1-2	few	CAWSICPRGDGYTF	TGTGCCTGGAGTATATGTCCCCGAGGTGATGGCTACACCTTC
.	TRBV12-3/TRBV12-4	TRBJ1-3	many	CASSLDGTRGTIYF	TGTGCCAGCAGCTTGGACGGTACCCGTGGCACCATATATTTT
.	TRBV7-2	TRBJ2-7	many	CASSFEGYEQYF	TGTGCCAGCAGCTTCGAGGGTTACGAGCAGTACTTC
TRBD2	TRBV12-3/TRBV12-4	TRBJ2-7	medium-sized	CASSSLAGVYEQYF	TGTGCCAGCAGTTCGCTAGCGGGAGTCTACGAGCAGTACTTC
.	TRBV18	TRBJ2-7	medium-sized	CASSPGTSSYEQYF	TGTGCCAGCTCACCCGGGACAAGCTCCTACGAGCAGTACTTC
.	TRBV9	TRBJ1-1	.	CASSVEIGYTEAFF	TGTGCCAGCAGCGTAGAAATAGGATACACTGAAGCTTTCTTT
.	TRBV11-3	TRBJ2-7	medium-sized	CASSFRQKSSYEQYF	TGTGCCAGCAGCTTTAGGCAGAAAAGCTCCTACGAGCAGTACTTC
.	TRBV11-3	TRBJ2-5	.	CASSLVGEYGAQYF	TGTGCCAGCAGCTTAGTCGGGGAATATGGAGCCCAGTACTTC
.	TRBV6-2/TRBV6-3	TRBJ2-2	many	CASSYLLGAGELFF	TGTGCCAGCAGTTACTTACTAGGTGCCGGGGAGCTGTTTTTT
.	TRBV20-1	TRBJ1-5	few	CSARDQVGGHQPQHF	TGCAGTGCTAGAGATCAGGTCGGGGGGCATCAGCCCCAGCATTTT
.	TRBV20-1	TRBJ1-1	.	CSARRGGMNTEAFF	TGCAGTGCTAGACGGGGGGGAATGAACACTGAAGCTTTCTTT
.	TRBV6-1	TRBJ1-2	.	CAIRLGSNYGYTF	TGTGCCATCAGGCTCGGGTCCAACTATGGCTACACCTTC